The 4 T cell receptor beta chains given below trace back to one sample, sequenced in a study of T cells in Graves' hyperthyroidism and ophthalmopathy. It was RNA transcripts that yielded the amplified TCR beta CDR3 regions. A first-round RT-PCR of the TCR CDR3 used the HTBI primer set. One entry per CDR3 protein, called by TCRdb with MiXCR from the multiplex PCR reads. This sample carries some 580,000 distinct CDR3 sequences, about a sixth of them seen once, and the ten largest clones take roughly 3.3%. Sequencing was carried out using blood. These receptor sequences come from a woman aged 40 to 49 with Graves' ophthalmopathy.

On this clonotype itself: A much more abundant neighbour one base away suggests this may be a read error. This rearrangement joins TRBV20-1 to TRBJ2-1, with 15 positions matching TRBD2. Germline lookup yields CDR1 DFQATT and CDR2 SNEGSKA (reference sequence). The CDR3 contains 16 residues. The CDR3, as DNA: TGCAGTGCAAGGACTAGCGGGAGGGGGTCCTACAATGAGCGGTTCTTC. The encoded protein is CSARTSGRGSYNERFF.

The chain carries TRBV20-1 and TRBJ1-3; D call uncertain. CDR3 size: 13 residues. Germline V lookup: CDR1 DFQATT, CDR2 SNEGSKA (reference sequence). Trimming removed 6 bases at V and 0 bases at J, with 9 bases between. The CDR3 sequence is CSAPSSSGNTIYF. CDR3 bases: TGCAGTGCCCCCTCGAGCTCTGGAAACACCATATATTTT.

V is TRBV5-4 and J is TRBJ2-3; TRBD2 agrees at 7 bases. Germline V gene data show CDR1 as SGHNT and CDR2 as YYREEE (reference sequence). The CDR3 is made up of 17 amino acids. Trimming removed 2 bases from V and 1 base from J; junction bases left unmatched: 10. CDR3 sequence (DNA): TGTGCCAGCAGCTTTGTTGTGGGAGGGCCGGGCACAGATACGCAGTATTTT. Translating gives CASSFVVGGPGTDTQYF.

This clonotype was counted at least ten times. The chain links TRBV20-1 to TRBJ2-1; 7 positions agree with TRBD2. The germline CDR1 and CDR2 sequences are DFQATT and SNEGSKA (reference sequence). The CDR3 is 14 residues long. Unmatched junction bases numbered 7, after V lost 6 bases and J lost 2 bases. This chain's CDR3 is CSAPSGQAYNEQFF. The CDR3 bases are TGCAGTGCCCCTAGCGGACAAGCCTACAATGAGCAGTTCTTC.